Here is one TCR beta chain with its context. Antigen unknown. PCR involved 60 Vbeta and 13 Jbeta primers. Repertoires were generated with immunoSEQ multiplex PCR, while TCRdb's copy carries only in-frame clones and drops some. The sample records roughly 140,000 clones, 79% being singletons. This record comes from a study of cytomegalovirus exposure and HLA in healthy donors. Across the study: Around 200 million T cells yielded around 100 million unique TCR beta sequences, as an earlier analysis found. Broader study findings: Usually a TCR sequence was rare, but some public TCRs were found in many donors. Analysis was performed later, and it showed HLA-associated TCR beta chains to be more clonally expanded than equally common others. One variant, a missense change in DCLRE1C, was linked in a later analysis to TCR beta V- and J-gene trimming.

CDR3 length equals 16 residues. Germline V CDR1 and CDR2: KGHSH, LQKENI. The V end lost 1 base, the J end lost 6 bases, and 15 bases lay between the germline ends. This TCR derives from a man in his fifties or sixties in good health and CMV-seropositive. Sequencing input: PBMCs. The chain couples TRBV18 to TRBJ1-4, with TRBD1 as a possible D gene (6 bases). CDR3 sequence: CASSPQRRGVYEKLFF. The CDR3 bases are TGTGCCAGCTCACCACAGCGCAGGGGTGTTTATGAAAAACTGTTTTTT.